This TCR beta chain was profiled in a study of T cell responses to AZD1222 COVID-19 vaccine. Overall study context: Second doses were pooled across both intervals (about 4 or about 12 weeks).

Sequencing used immunoSEQ multiplex PCR; TCRdb keeps in-frame clones, though not all of them. The table lists about 180,000 clones, 90% of them singletons. With V trimmed by 6 bases and J by 7 bases, 10 bases remained unmatched. This CDR3 is built from 14 residues. From germline, CDR1 is MRHNA and CDR2 SNTAGT. The sequence was collected from an adult in good health. The source material was peripheral blood, sampled on day 0 of AZD1222 vaccination. The V and J genes are TRBV6-4 and TRBJ1-1, with 8 nucleotides matching TRBD1. CDR3 amino acids: CASSLNGQGSEAFF. CDR3 bases: TGTGCCAGCAGCCTAAATGGACAGGGCAGTGAAGCTTTCTTT.